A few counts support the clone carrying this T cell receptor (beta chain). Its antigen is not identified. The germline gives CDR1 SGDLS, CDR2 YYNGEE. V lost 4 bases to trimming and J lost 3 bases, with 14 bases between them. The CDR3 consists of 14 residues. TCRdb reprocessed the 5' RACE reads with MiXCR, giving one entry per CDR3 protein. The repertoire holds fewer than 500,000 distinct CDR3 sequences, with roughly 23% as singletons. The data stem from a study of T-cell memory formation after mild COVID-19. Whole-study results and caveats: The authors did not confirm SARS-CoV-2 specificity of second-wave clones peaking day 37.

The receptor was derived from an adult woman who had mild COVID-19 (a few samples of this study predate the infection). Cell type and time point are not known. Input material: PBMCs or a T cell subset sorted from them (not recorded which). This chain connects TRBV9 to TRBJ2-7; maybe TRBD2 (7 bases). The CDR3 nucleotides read TGTGCCAGCAGCCCCTCAGGGGAGGGCTACGAGCAGTACTTC. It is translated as CASSPSGEGYEQYF. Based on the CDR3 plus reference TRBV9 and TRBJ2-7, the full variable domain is DSGVTQTPKHLITATGQRVTLRCSPRSGDLSVYWYQQSLDQGLQFLIQYYNGEERAKGNILERFSAQQFPDLHSELNLSSLELGDSALYFCASSPSGEGYEQYFGPGTRLTVT.